The T cell receptor (beta chain) described here comes from a study of blood T cell repertoires in COVID-19. In the study overall: The United States, Italy and Spain provided the acute and convalescent COVID-19 samples. The cDNA or gDNA used as material had been derived from T cells, B-cell-depleted T cells, or PBMCs.

Cohorts were based on clinical histories the participants reported. Per the authors' pipeline: Counts of nucleated cells, estimated from reference gene primer amplification, were obtained. Using immunoSEQ multiplex PCR, the repertoire was profiled, and TCRdb retains in-frame clones only, with some absent. That table is the source of V, J and clone size, and D and trimming were worked out from the DNA. The profile covers approximately 200,000 clones, with 80% appearing a single time and approximately 7.4% taken by the ten largest. Sequencing was carried out using PBMCs or T cells enriched from blood (not recorded which). The sequence derives from a woman in her forties with acute COVID-19.

The CDR3 loop reads CASSINFGYRPVQYF. The CDR3 coding sequence is TGTGCCAGTAGTATAAATTTCGGATACAGGCCAGTACAGTACTTC. V and J are TRBV19 and TRBJ2-7; D is perhaps TRBD1 (5 bases). CDR1 is LNHDA, CDR2 SQIVND, per germline (reference sequence). The CDR3 extends over 15 amino acids. V gave up 2 bases and J gave up 10 bases, with 21 bases separating them.